The present T cell receptor beta chain was sequenced within a study of TIL therapy for anti-PD-1-resistant metastatic lung cancer. In the study overall: Tumors had a median PD-L1 proportion score of approximately 6.4%. Most patients had lung adenocarcinoma.

This was the immunoSEQ v3 assay. The repertoire was sequenced with immunoSEQ multiplex PCR; TCRdb's copy has only in-frame clones and lacks some. The repertoire includes about 25,000 clones, approximately 72% of them detected once, and around 7.2% sits in the top ten. CDR1 is SEHNR, CDR2 FQNEAQ, per germline (reference sequence). With V trimmed by 1 base and J by 3 bases, 5 bases remained unmatched. CDR3 length equals 16 residues. This clone was recorded once. As for time point: pre-treatment sample, taken before nivolumab and TIL therapy. The tumor samples were excised metastases, mostly pleural nodules or supraclavicular lymph nodes.

The genes are TRBV7-9 and TRBJ2-2, with 7 bases that match TRBD2. This receptor was taken from a person aged 25 to 79 with non-small cell lung cancer. This sample comprised tumor tissue, obtained at baseline. CDR3 loop: CASSLGSSGDTGELFF. The CDR3, as DNA: TGTGCCAGCAGCTTAGGGTCGAGCGGGGACACCGGGGAGCTGTTTTTT.